These 24 T cell receptor beta chains were all obtained from the same sample, sequenced in a study of blood T cell repertoires in COVID-19 (dated by TCRdb to between 2020 and 2021). Library prep was done by the immunoSEQ multiplex PCR assay. Held by TCRdb, this immuneACCESS table contains in-frame sequences only and omits some clones. Under half of the omission traces to an unresolved V gene where checked; the cause of the rest is unknown. The sample table holds roughly 130,000 clones, of which about four fifths were seen once. Roughly 17% of the sample comes from the top ten. Sequenced sample: peripheral blood. Every receptor here comes from a woman in her forties or fifties with acute or convalescent COVID-19.

This clone showed up just once. The J gene is TRBJ1-5, the V gene TRBV7-8; D possibly corresponds to TRBD1 (5 bases). Trimming pared 3 bases from V and 5 bases from J, leaving 11 bases between. There are 14 residues in the CDR3. Germline CDR1 reads SGHVS; CDR2 reads FQNEAQ. The CDR3 coding sequence is TGTGCCAGCAGCTTTTCTGGGGGGTATCAGCCCCAGCATTTT. This gives the protein CASSFSGGYQPQHF.

The V call is TRBV7-9, the J call TRBJ1-1; 9 positions match TRBD1. The CDR3 runs 15 residues. With 1 base clipped from V and 1 base from J, the junction kept 1 base outside the gene matches. The germline gives CDR1 SEHNR, CDR2 FQNEAQ (reference sequence). Here the CDR3 DNA reads TGTGCCAGCAGCTTAGGGGACAGGGAGAACACTGAAGCTTTCTTT. It specifies CASSLGDRENTEAFF.

The chain combines TRBV28 with TRBJ2-7; 9 bases map to TRBD2. Germline V gene sequence: CDR1 MDHEN, CDR2 SYDVKM. CDR3 length: 16 residues. With 6 bases clipped from V and 1 base from J, the junction kept 10 bases outside the gene matches. For the CDR3, the DNA is TGTGCCAGCAGACCCCCTGGAGCGGGGGGATCCTACGAGCAGTACTTC. Protein: CASRPPGAGGSYEQYF.

The chain combines TRBV12-3 or TRBV12-4 with TRBJ1-1, with D hard to call. Trimming removed 6 bases from V and 4 bases from J, with 12 bases in between. The CDR3 length is 13 residues. CDR3 in DNA: TGTGCCAGCAGGCGGGATGTAGGCACTGAAGCTTTCTTT. Translated: CASRRDVGTEAFF.

J is TRBJ1-1 and V is TRBV18; TRBD1 aligns across 7 bases. Germline V CDR1 and CDR2: KGHSH, LQKENI. This CDR3 has 15 amino acids. V lost 4 bases to trimming and J lost 5 bases; unmatched junction nucleotides: 10. The CDR3 bases are TGTGCCAGCTCACTAAGAACAGGGGAAGGTACTGAAGCTTTCTTT. Translation gives CASSLRTGEGTEAFF.

V is TRBV5-1 and J is TRBJ2-1; TRBD1 is a possible D gene (6 bases). The germline V gene has CDR1 SGHRS and CDR2 YFSETQ. V shed 1 base and J shed 0 bases, with 11 bases lying between them. The CDR3 length is 16 residues. This chain's CDR3 is CASSLYPGVSYNEQFF. In nucleotides, the CDR3 is TGCGCCAGCAGCTTGTACCCAGGGGTCTCCTACAATGAGCAGTTCTTC. Full variable domain (missing parts from reference TRBV5-1 and TRBJ2-1): KAGVTQTPRYLIKTRGQQVTLSCSPISGHRSVSWYQQTPGQGLQFLFEYFSETQRNKGNFPGRFSGRQFSNSRSEMNVSTLELGDSALYLCASSLYPGVSYNEQFFGPGTRLTVL.

The chain carries TRBV5-5 and TRBJ1-5; D is possibly TRBD1 (5 bases). V lost 4 bases, J lost 4 bases, and 15 bases lay in between. Germline V gene sequence: CDR1 SGHKS, CDR2 YYEKEE (reference sequence). The CDR3 loop spans 15 amino acids. The CDR3 sequence is CASSLREGWNQPQHF. The DNA of the CDR3 is TGTGCCAGCAGCCTCAGGGAGGGCTGGAATCAGCCCCAGCATTTT.

The J gene is TRBJ1-1, the V gene TRBV5-1; D remains unclear. This CDR3 has 14 residues. Trimming stripped 3 bases from V and 5 bases from J, with 14 bases between. CDR1 is SGHRS and CDR2 is YFSETQ in the germline V gene. The CDR3 region is CASSSTSSGTEAFF. In DNA form, the CDR3 reads TGCGCCAGCAGCTCGACATCGTCGGGGACTGAAGCTTTCTTT.

This clone was observed once. V gene TRBV25-1 combines with J gene TRBJ1-2; 7 nucleotides align to TRBD1. The CDR3 has 13 residues. Germline V gene data show CDR1 as MGHDK and CDR2 as SYGVNS. The trim removed 8 bases at V and 7 bases at J, leaving 10 bases unmatched. The CDR3 spells CASRGTAISGYTF. As DNA, the CDR3 is TGTGCCAGCCGGGGGACAGCGATAAGTGGCTACACCTTC.

The gene calls are TRBV9 and TRBJ2-3; D not certain. This CDR3 has 16 residues. Trimming cost V 0 bases and J 1 base, with 12 bases left between them. The germline V gene has CDR1 SGDLS and CDR2 YYNGEE. This CDR3 reads CASSVGISLGTDTQYF. The CDR3 DNA sequence: TGTGCCAGCAGCGTAGGAATTAGCTTGGGCACAGATACGCAGTATTTT. The variable domain in full, with the rest retrieved from reference TRBV9 and TRBJ2-3, is DSGVTQTPKHLITATGQRVTLRCSPRSGDLSVYWYQQSLDQGLQFLIQYYNGEERAKGNILERFSAQQFPDLHSELNLSSLELGDSALYFCASSVGISLGTDTQYFGPGTRLTVL.

This sequence joins TRBV5-1 and TRBJ2-3; weak D call: TRBD1 (7 bases). V was pared by 4 bases and J by 4 bases, with 16 bases between. This CDR3 has 15 residues. Germline V gene sequence: CDR1 SGHRS, CDR2 YFSETQ. In DNA form, the CDR3 reads TGCGCCAGCAGCGGGGAGGACAGGCTGGCAGATACGCAGTATTTT. The encoded protein is CASSGEDRLADTQYF.

There are a few counts of this clone. J is TRBJ1-6 and V is TRBV18; 7 positions agree with TRBD1. The CDR3 has 15 residues. Germline CDR1 reads KGHSH; CDR2 reads LQKENI. J gave up 7 bases and V 3 bases, and 6 bases lay outside the gene matches. The CDR3 region has the DNA TGTGCCAGCTCACCTTCCCGGGACAGAAATTCACCCCTCCACTTT. Its protein product is CASSPSRDRNSPLHF.

This chain uses TRBV14 with TRBJ2-7; no definite D call. V was pared by 2 bases and J by 2 bases, with 7 bases between. This CDR3 contains 13 residues. The germline V gene has CDR1 SGHDN and CDR2 FVKESK. The DNA of the CDR3 is TGTGCCAGCAGCCAAAGCCTACCCTACGAGCAGTACTTC. Its translation is CASSQSLPYEQYF.

The chain joins TRBV2 to TRBJ2-1; D possibly corresponds to TRBD2 (5 bases). The germline CDR1 and CDR2 sequences are SNHLY and FYNNEI. V was clipped by 3 bases and J by 2 bases, with 11 bases between them. The CDR3 totals 15 residues. The CDR3 coding sequence is TGTGCCAGCAGTGACCCTAGCTTACCCTACAATGAGCAGTTCTTC. Translation gives CASSDPSLPYNEQFF.

The rearrangement links TRBV28 to TRBJ2-1; TRBD2 matches at 7 bases. The length of the CDR3 is 16 residues. Germline values: CDR1 MDHEN, CDR2 SYDVKM. J lost 0 bases, V lost 3 bases, and 5 bases had no gene match. CDR3 nucleotides: TGTGCCAGCAGTTTGAGCGGGGTCTACTCCTACAATGAGCAGTTCTTC. Translating it yields CASSLSGVYSYNEQFF.

This chain connects TRBV30 to TRBJ1-6; maybe TRBD1 (5 bases). This CDR3 spans 15 amino acids. The germline V and J ends were trimmed by 3 bases and 7 bases, with 16 bases remaining between them. Per the germline V gene, CDR1 is GTSNPN and CDR2 is SVGIG (reference sequence). The CDR3 loop reads CAWSGGGLKNSPLHF. The CDR3 DNA is TGTGCCTGGAGCGGCGGGGGACTGAAGAATTCACCCCTCCACTTT.

The V gene is TRBV19, the J gene TRBJ2-3; a weak D match, TRBD2 (5 bases). The CDR3 spans 11 residues. The V end lost 5 bases, the J end lost 5 bases, and 5 bases lay between the germline ends. Germline values: CDR1 LNHDA, CDR2 SQIVND (reference sequence). CDR3 sequence: CASSGGDTQYF. DNA of the CDR3: TGTGCCAGTAGTGGAGGAGATACGCAGTATTTT. Using reference TRBV19 and TRBJ2-3 for the parts outside the CDR3, the full variable domain is DGGITQSPKYLFRKEGQNVTLSCEQNLNHDAMYWYRQDPGQGLRLIYYSQIVNDFQKGDIAEGYSVSREKKESFPLTVTSAQKNPTAFYLCASSGGDTQYFGPGTRLTVL.

The chain is built from TRBV21-1 and TRBJ1-2; whether TRBD1, the table's D call, matches the DNA was not checked. TRBV21-1 is shown as a pseudogene. The CDR3 has 16 residues. The CDR3 DNA is TGTGCCAGCAGCAAGATCCCACAGGGCTCCCGGGATGGCTACACCTTC. Its translation: CASSKIPQGSRDGYTF.

The CDR3 DNA reads TGTGCCAGCAGCTTAATTTGGAAGGACAGTAGCAATCAGCCCCAGCATTTT. The encoded protein is CASSLIWKDSSNQPQHF. The chain combines TRBV7-9 with TRBJ1-5, with D perhaps matching TRBD1 (6 bases). This CDR3 region has 17 residues. Trimming shortened V by 2 bases and J by 0 bases, and 14 bases separated the two germline ends. Germline CDR1 is SEHNR and CDR2 is FQNEAQ (reference sequence).

The CDR3 is CASSLARSRSNEQYF. Written as DNA, the CDR3 is TGCGCCAGCAGCTTGGCACGGAGCCGGAGCAACGAGCAGTACTTC. This chain connects TRBV5-1 to TRBJ2-7; no firm D call. The CDR3 has 15 residues. V was pared by 0 bases and J by 5 bases, with 15 bases between. Germline CDR1 and CDR2: SGHRS and YFSETQ.

The CDR3: CASSLGQGGSTEAFF. The CDR3 DNA reads as TGTGCCAGCAGCTTGGGACAGGGCGGGTCTACTGAAGCTTTCTTT. The chain has TRBV5-8 and TRBJ1-1, with 7 nucleotides matching TRBD1. The CDR3 has 15 amino acids. Germline trimming cut 0 bases from V and 5 bases from J; bases unmatched to any gene: 7. CDR1 SGHTS and CDR2 YDEGEE come from the germline V gene.

The J gene is TRBJ1-1, the V gene TRBV18; TRBD1 agrees at 8 bases. Per the germline V gene, CDR1 is KGHSH and CDR2 is LQKENI. The J segment lost 4 bases and the V segment lost 0 bases, leaving 7 bases of the junction unmatched. The CDR3 has 16 residues. This CDR3 is CASSPPNQGAFTEAFF. The CDR3 nucleotides are TGTGCCAGCTCACCACCGAACCAGGGGGCATTCACTGAAGCTTTCTTT.

CDR3 residues: CASSHLGQGWYGYTF. CDR3 DNA: TGTGCCAGCAGCCACCTTGGACAGGGTTGGTACGGCTACACCTTC. This chain uses TRBV14 with TRBJ1-2, with 8 bases identical to TRBD1. Germline assignment: CDR1 SGHDN and CDR2 FVKESK. J gave up 8 bases and V 3 bases, and 11 bases lay outside the gene matches. CDR3 size: 15 residues.

The DNA for the CDR3 is TGTGCCAGCAGCCAAGATTCTATGACAGATATGAACACTGAAGCTTTCTTT. Translation gives CASSQDSMTDMNTEAFF. This chain links TRBV3-1 (or the pseudogene TRBV3-2) with TRBJ1-1; possibly TRBD1 for D (5 bases). This CDR3 is built from 17 residues. CDR1 and CDR2 from the germline V gene are LGHDT and YNNKEL (reference sequence). V was clipped by 0 bases and J by 0 bases, with 14 bases between them.